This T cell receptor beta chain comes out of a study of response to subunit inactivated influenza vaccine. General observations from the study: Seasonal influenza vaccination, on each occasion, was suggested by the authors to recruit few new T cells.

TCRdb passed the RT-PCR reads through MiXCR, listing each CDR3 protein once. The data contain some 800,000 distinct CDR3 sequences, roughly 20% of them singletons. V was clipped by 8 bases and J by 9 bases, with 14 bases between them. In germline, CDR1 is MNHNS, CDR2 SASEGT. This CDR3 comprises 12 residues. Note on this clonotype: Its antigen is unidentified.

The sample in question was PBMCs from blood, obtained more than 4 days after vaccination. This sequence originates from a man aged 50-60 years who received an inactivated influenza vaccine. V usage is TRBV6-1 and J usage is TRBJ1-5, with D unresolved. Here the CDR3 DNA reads TGTGCCAGCTACGGCTATCGTGGGCCCCAGCATTTT. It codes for CASYGYRGPQHF.